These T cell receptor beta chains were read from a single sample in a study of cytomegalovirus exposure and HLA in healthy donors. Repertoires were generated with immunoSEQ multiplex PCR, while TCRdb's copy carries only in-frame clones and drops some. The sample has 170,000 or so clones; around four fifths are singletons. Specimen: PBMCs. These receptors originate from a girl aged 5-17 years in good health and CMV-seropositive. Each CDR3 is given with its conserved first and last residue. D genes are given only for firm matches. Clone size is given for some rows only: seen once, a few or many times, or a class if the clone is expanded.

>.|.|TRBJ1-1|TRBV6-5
TGTGCCAGCGTCGCGGGGAGAGGCACTGAAGCTTTCTTT
CASVAGRGTEAFF
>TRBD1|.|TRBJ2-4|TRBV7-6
TGTGCCAGCAGCTTCCCGACAGGGGGACAAGCCAAAAACATTCAGTACTTC
CASSFPTGGQAKNIQYF
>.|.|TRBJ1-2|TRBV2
TGTGCCAGCCTGCCAAAGGACACCATCTATGGCTACACCTTC
CASLPKDTIYGYTF
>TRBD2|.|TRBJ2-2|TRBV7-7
TGTGCTAGCAGCTTAGGCCCCCTAGCGGGGCCCACCGGGGAGCTGTTTTTT
CASSLGPLAGPTGELFF
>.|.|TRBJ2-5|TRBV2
TGTGCCAGCAAATTCGACAGGTGGGGAGAGACCCAGTACTTC
CASKFDRWGETQYF
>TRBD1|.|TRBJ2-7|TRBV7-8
TGTGCCAGCAGCCCCCGATCGGACAGGGCTACCTACGAGCAGTACTTC
CASSPRSDRATYEQYF
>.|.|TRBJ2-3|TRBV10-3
TGTGCCATCGGGCTAGCGGATACGCAGTATTTT
CAIGLADTQYF
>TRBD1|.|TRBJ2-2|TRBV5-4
TGTGCCAGCAGCTTGGTCCCAGGGGGCCATACCGGGGAGCTGTTTTTT
CASSLVPGGHTGELFF
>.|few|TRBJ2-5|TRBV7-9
TGTTCCAGCAGCAGAGGGGGGGGGCTGGGGGAGACCCAGTACTTC
CSSSRGGGLGETQYF
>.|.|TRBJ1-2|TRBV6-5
TGTGCCAGCAGGATGGAGGGGGGGAACTATGGCTACACCTTC
CASRMEGGNYGYTF
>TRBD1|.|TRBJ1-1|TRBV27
TGTGCCAGCAGTGCAGGGGGCACTGAAGCTTTCTTT
CASSAGGTEAFF
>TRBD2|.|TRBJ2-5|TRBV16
TGTGCCAGCAGCAAGCCGGGACTAAAAGAGACCCAGTACTTC
CASSKPGLKETQYF
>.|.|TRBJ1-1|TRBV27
TGTGCCAGCAGCCAACGGGGGGGCCCGTACGAAGCTTTCTTT
CASSQRGGPYEAFF
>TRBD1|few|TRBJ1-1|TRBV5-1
TGCGCCAGCAGCTTTGGTGGGACAGGCGGTGGGACTGAAGCTTTCTTT
CASSFGGTGGGTEAFF
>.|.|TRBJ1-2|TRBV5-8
TGTGCCAGCAGCGGTCCCAGATTGGGCTACACCTTC
CASSGPRLGYTF
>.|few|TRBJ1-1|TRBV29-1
TGCAGCGCTATAGGGGCGGCGAACACTGAAGCTTTCTTT
CSAIGAANTEAFF
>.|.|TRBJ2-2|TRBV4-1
TGCGCCAGCAGCCAAGTTTGGAGGTCCGGGGAGCTGTTTTTT
CASSQVWRSGELFF
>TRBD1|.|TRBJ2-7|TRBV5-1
TGCGCCTCGGGACAGGGGGACTTCCACGAGCAGTACTTC
CASGQGDFHEQYF
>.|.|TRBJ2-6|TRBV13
TGTGCCAGCAGCTTAATTGGAGGGCGGGTTATCTCTGGGGCCAACGTCCTGACTTTC
CASSLIGGRVISGANVLTF
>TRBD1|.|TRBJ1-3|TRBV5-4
TGTGCCAGCAGCATAGGACAGGGGCTCGGAAACACCATATATTTT
CASSIGQGLGNTIYF
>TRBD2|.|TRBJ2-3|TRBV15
TGTGCCACCAGCAGAGGCCGGGGGGGCCCAGATACGCAGTATTTT
CATSRGRGGPDTQYF
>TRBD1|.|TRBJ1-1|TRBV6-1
TGTGCCAGCAGTGCGGGACAGGGGGGTTTGTTTCTCTACACTGAAGCTTTCTTT
CASSAGQGGLFLYTEAFF
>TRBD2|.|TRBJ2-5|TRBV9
TGTGCCAGCAGCGTAGGTACGGGGGGACAAGAGACCCAGTACTTC
CASSVGTGGQETQYF
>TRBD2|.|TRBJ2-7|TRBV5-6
TGTGCCAGCAGCTTGGATCCGGCGGGGGTGGCATACGAGCAGTACTTC
CASSLDPAGVAYEQYF
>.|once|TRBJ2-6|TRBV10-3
TGTGCCATCAGTGAGCGAAACAGGGCGAGCTCTGGGGCCAACGTCCTGACTTTC
CAISERNRASSGANVLTF
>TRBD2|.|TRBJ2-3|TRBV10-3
TGTGCCATCAGTGACCTGATAGCGGGGGGATTCACAGATACGCAGTATTTT
CAISDLIAGGFTDTQYF
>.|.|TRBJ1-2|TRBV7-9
TGTGCCAGCAGCCCCCCTAGGGGCTACACCTTC
CASSPPRGYTF
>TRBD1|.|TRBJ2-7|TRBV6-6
TGTGCCAGCAGCGGACAGGATAACTACGAGCAGTACTTC
CASSGQDNYEQYF
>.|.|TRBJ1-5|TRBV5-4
TGTGCCAGCAGCTCGGACAGAAATCAGCCCCAGCATTTT
CASSSDRNQPQHF
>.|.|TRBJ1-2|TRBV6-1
TGTGCCAGCAAGCAGGGTGGGCTGGTCTATGGCTACACCTTC
CASKQGGLVYGYTF
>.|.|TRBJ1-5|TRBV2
TGTGCCAGCAGTGAAGAGTGGGCAGGGGATAATCAGCCCCAGCATTTT
CASSEEWAGDNQPQHF
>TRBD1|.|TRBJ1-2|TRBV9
TGTGCCAGCAGCGTAGGAGGGGGCAATGGCTACACCTTC
CASSVGGGNGYTF
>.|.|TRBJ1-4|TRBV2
TGTGCCAGCAGTGGGAAGGGAGGAACTAATGAAAAACTGTTTTTT
CASSGKGGTNEKLFF
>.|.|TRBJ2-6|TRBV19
TGTGCCAGTAGTATAAACTTTTCTGGGGCCAACGTCCTGACTTTC
CASSINFSGANVLTF
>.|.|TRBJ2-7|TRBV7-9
TGTGCCAGCAGCTCCTCCGGGACAATCCGGGATTGGGACATCTACGAGCAGTACTTC
CASSSSGTIRDWDIYEQYF
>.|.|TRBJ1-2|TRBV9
TGTGCCAGCAGCACCTCAACCGAGTACGGCTACACCTTC
CASSTSTEYGYTF
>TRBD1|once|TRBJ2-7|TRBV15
TGTGCCACCAGCTTTCACAGGGGGGCCCCCTACGAGCAGTACTTC
CATSFHRGAPYEQYF
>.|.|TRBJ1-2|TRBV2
TGTGCCAGCAGTGAAGCCAGAATCGCGGGCTATGGCTACACCTTC
CASSEARIAGYGYTF
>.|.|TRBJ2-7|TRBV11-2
TGTGCCAGCAGCTTAGAGGCAGGGCACTACGAGCAGTACTTC
CASSLEAGHYEQYF
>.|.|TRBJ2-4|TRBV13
TGTGCCAGCAGCCCCAACCCCCTAATAGTAGCCAAAAACATTCAGTACTTC
CASSPNPLIVAKNIQYF
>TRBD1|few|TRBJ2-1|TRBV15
TGTGCCACCAGCAGAGATTTGGAGACAGGGGTATACAATGAGCAGTTCTTC
CATSRDLETGVYNEQFF
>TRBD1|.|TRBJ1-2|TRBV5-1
TGCGCCAGCAGCGATACCGGGACAGGAACCTTCTATGGCTACACCTTC
CASSDTGTGTFYGYTF
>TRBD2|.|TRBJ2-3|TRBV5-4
TGTGCCAGCAGCCGCCCACTAGCGGGGGTCACAGATACGCAGTATTTT
CASSRPLAGVTDTQYF
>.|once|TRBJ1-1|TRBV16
TGTGCCAGCAGCCCCCTCGGGGTCACTGAAGCTTTCTTT
CASSPLGVTEAFF
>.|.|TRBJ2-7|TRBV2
TGTGCCAGCAGTCTACGGACAGTCTCCTACGAGCAGTACTTC
CASSLRTVSYEQYF
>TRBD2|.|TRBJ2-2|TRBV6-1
TGTGCCAGCAGTGTACGGGGGGACGTCACCGGGGAGCTGTTTTTT
CASSVRGDVTGELFF
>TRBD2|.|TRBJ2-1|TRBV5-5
TGTGCCAGCAGCCAAGGACTAGCGGTGTACAATGAGCAGTTCTTC
CASSQGLAVYNEQFF
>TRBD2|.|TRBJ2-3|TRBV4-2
TGTGCCAGCAGCCAGCCCTCTAGCGGGGGGGCAGATACGCAGTATTTT
CASSQPSSGGADTQYF
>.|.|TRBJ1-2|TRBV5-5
TGTGCCAGCAGCCCCAAACAGGGAAACTATGGCTACACCTTC
CASSPKQGNYGYTF
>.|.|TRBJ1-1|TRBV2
TGTGCCAGCACCGTTGACACAATGAACACTGAAGCTTTCTTT
CASTVDTMNTEAFF
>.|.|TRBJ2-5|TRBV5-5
TGTGCCAGCAGCTCTCCTGGACCTTCGGGGGAGACCCAGTACTTC
CASSSPGPSGETQYF
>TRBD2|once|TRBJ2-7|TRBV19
TGTGCCAGTGGACTAGCGGATACCTACGAGCAGTACTTC
CASGLADTYEQYF
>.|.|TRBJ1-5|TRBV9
TGTGCCAGCAGCGTAGACAGCCATCAGCCCCAGCATTTT
CASSVDSHQPQHF
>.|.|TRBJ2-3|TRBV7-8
TGTGCCAGCAGCTTATGGACGGGAACAGATACGCAGTATTTT
CASSLWTGTDTQYF